Below, 2 T cell receptor beta chains from the same sample are listed, as sequenced in a study of tissue T cells after allogeneic stem cell transplantation. Assay: immunoSEQ multiplex PCR; the TCRdb copy retains only in-frame clones and omits some. The repertoire holds 6,500 to 7,500 clones, roughly 53% seen once, with under 5% in the top ten. Stated time point: mouse harvest day 7 after allogeneic transplant. Each mouse received 10^7 T-cell-depleted marrow cells plus 10^6 splenic CD5+ T cells by tail vein. The specimen sequenced was gut tissue. The receptor set was obtained from a female BALB/c mouse given C57BL/6 T cells with graft-versus-host disease after an allogeneic hematopoietic cell transplant.

For this clone: The gene names here belong to mouse. The read gets to within 1 residue of the CDR3 end, and the germline J gene fills in the rest. The chain recombines TRBV2 with TRBJ2-7; TRBD2 agrees at 13 bases. Germline-derived CDR1 and CDR2 are LGHNA and YSYQKL. The CDR3 covers 15 residues. Unmatched junction bases numbered 2, after V lost 4 bases and J lost 2 bases. CDR3 sequence: CASSLGTGGAYEQYF. The part of the CDR3 DNA that was read is TGTGCCAGCAGCCTCGGGACTGGGGGGGCCTATGAACAGTAC.

A word on this clone: Gene names are mouse gene names. The CDR3 is cut off 1 residue early in the read; its end comes from the germline J gene. The chain employs TRBV3 and TRBJ1-4; D is possibly TRBD1 (5 bases). The germline V gene has CDR1 SNHLY and CDR2 FYNGKV (reference sequence). V shed 1 base and J shed 3 bases, with 9 bases lying between them. The CDR3 is 15 amino acids. CDR3 protein: CASSLGGAPNERLFF. CDR3 DNA, as far as it was read: TGTGCCAGCAGCTTAGGAGGGGCCCCCAACGAAAGATTATTT.